The clone carrying this T cell receptor (beta chain) has a single count. The data derive from a study of blood T cell repertoires in COVID-19. Trimming took 2 bases from V and 4 from J, leaving 16 bases between them. CDR3 length: 16 amino acids. CDR1 MGHRA and CDR2 YSYEKL come from the germline V gene. Only in-frame clones appear in the TCRdb table, and some are missing; sequencing was by immunoSEQ multiplex PCR. The data hold 90,000 to 120,000 clones, with 65% to 90% observed a single time. This clonotype originated in a woman in her 50s who had recovered from COVID-19. Sequencing was performed on PBMCs or T cells enriched from blood (not recorded which). The chain couples TRBV4-1 to TRBJ2-3; a weak D match, TRBD2 (5 bases). CDR3 coding DNA: TGCGCCAGCAGCCAAAACCCCGCTAGCTCCCCAGATACGCAGTATTTT. Amino acid sequence: CASSQNPASSPDTQYF.